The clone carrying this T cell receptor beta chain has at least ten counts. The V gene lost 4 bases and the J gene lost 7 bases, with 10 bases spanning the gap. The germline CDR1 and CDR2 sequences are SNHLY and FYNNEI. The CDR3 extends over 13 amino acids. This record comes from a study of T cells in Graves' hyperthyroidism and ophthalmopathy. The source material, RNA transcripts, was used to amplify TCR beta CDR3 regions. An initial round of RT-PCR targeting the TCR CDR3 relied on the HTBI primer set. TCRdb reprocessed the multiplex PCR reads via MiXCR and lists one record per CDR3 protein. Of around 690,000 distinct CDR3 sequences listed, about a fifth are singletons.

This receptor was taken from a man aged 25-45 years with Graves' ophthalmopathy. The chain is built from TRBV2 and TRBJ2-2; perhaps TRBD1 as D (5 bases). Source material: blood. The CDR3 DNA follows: TGTGCCAGCAGTGGACAGTCGGGCGGGGAGCTGTTTTTT. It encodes CASSGQSGGELFF.